Detailed here is one T cell receptor (beta chain). Primers for the PCR totalled 60 Vbeta and 13 Jbeta. Using immunoSEQ multiplex PCR, the repertoire was profiled, and TCRdb retains in-frame clones only, with some absent. Found here are some 150,000 clones, roughly 80% of them singletons; the top ten hold roughly 7.7%. Germline-derived CDR1 and CDR2 are SGHDT and YYEEEE. The trim removed 0 bases at V and 1 base at J, leaving 4 bases unmatched. The CDR3 runs to 16 residues. This record belongs to a study of cytomegalovirus exposure and HLA in healthy donors. This clonotype originated in a woman aged 30 to 39 in good health and CMV-seropositive. The genes are TRBV5-6 and TRBJ1-1; 9 nucleotides match TRBD1. Specimen: PBMCs. CDR3 DNA: TGTGCCAGCAGCTTGGTACAGGGGGCGGAGAACACTGAAGCTTTCTTT. It is translated as CASSLVQGAENTEAFF.